These T cell receptor beta chains were read from a single sample in a study of identifying expanded T cells in peripheral blood. TCRdb's table, derived via immunoSEQ multiplex PCR, lists solely in-frame clones and lacks some. The table lists 100,000 to 150,000 clones, roughly 90% of them singletons. Sequences were obtained from blood. The receptors were gathered from a person aged 18 to 75 in good health. Both conserved end residues are part of each CDR3. D genes are given only for firm matches. Rows give clone size only sometimes, using once, few, many, or a class for an expanded clone.

TRBV29-1,.,.,TRBJ1-1,11,TGCAGCGTTGGTGAGGGGGGTAGGGCTTTCTTT,CSVGEGGRAFF
TRBV5-6,.,TRBD1,TRBJ1-3,19,TGTGCCAGCAGCCCGATTCGGGGACAGGGGGAAGGCTCTGGAAACACCATATATTTT,CASSPIRGQGEGSGNTIYF
TRBV2,.,TRBD2,TRBJ2-5,13,TGTGCCAGCAACCCGGGACTAGCGGAGACCCAGTACTTC,CASNPGLAETQYF
TRBV4-1,.,.,TRBJ1-3,14,TGCGCCAGCAGCCAGGGGAGCTCTGGAAACACCATATATTTT,CASSQGSSGNTIYF
TRBV19,.,.,TRBJ1-2,14,TGTGCCAGTAGTATAGGGGTTAGTACCCATGGCTACACCTTC,CASSIGVSTHGYTF
TRBV5-4,.,TRBD2,TRBJ2-3,16,TGTGCCAGCAGCTTTGGGCTAGCGGGGGGATTAGATACGCAGTATTTT,CASSFGLAGGLDTQYF
TRBV27,.,.,TRBJ1-4,14,TGTGCCAGCAGTTTGATGGCGACAGGAGAAAAACTGTTTTTT,CASSLMATGEKLFF
TRBV6-6,.,.,TRBJ2-1,13,TGTGCCAGCAGTTACCCCGAAGAGAGTAAACAGTTCTTC,CASSYPEESKQFF
TRBV14,.,.,TRBJ2-3,13,TGTGCCAGCAGCCAAGATCGGGGAGACAGTCCGTATTTT,CASSQDRGDSPYF
TRBV18,.,TRBD1,TRBJ2-1,15,TGTGCCAGCTCACCAAACAGGGGGCGGCTAAATGAGCAGTTCTTC,CASSPNRGRLNEQFF
TRBV5-3,once,.,TRBJ2-7,11,TGTGCCAGCAGCTGGACGTACGAGCAGTACTTC,CASSWTYEQYF
TRBV28,.,.,TRBJ1-2,14,TGTGCCAGCAGTTTATCGGCAGGGGCCTATGGCTACACCTTC,CASSLSAGAYGYTF
TRBV7-7,.,TRBD1,TRBJ2-7,13,TGTGCCAGCAGTTCGGACAGGGGGTTCGAGCAGTACTTC,CASSSDRGFEQYF
TRBV28,.,.,TRBJ2-7,16,TGTGCCAGCACCCCGCCCGGGGCGACTACCTACTACGAGCAGTACTTC,CASTPPGATTYYEQYF
TRBV5-1,many,.,TRBJ2-3,14,TGCGCCAGCAGCTTGGGTTCGATCACAGATACGCAGTATTTT,CASSLGSITDTQYF
TRBV2,.,TRBD2,TRBJ2-2,18,TGTGCCAGCAGCCCCCGGACTAGCACCTCCTTGGGCACCGGGGAGCTGTTTTTT,CASSPRTSTSLGTGELFF
TRBV20-1,.,.,TRBJ2-3,11,TGCAGTGCCCGGACTGAAGATACGCAGTATTTT,CSARTEDTQYF
TRBV28,.,.,TRBJ2-3,14,TGTGCCAGCAGTTTTGGGCTAGCTGCAGATACGCAGTATTTT,CASSFGLAADTQYF
TRBV6-4,once,.,TRBJ2-1,13,TGTGCCAGCAGTGGAGACCCATACAATGAGCAGTTCTTC,CASSGDPYNEQFF
TRBV28,.,TRBD2,TRBJ2-5,16,TGTGCCAGCAGTCTGGGACTAGCGGGAGAGCCAGAGACCCAGTACTTC,CASSLGLAGEPETQYF
TRBV12-2,.,.,TRBJ1-1,16,TGTGCAAGTCGCTTAGTCCTGTATCCGATGAACACTGAAGCTTTCTTT,CASRLVLYPMNTEAFF
TRBV29-1,.,.,TRBJ2-5,14,TGCAGCGTTGAATTGGCGAGGGGGCAAGAGACCCAGTACTTC,CSVELARGQETQYF
TRBV28,.,.,TRBJ1-1,12,TGTGCCAGCAGTTTTACCTACACTGAAGCTTTCTTT,CASSFTYTEAFF
TRBV9,.,.,TRBJ2-1,13,TGTGCCAGCAGCGTAGCTGGGACCGTTGAGCAGTTCTTC,CASSVAGTVEQFF
TRBV28,.,.,TRBJ1-2,13,TGTGCCAGCAGGGAAGGTACAGGGTTTGGCTACACCTTC,CASREGTGFGYTF
TRBV18,.,TRBD1,TRBJ1-5,14,TGTGCCAGCTCACTCGACAGGGGGCCTCAGCCCCAGCATTTT,CASSLDRGPQPQHF
TRBV11-1,.,TRBD1,TRBJ2-7,14,TGTGCCAGCAGCGATCGACAGGGCTCCTACGAGCAGTACTTC,CASSDRQGSYEQYF
TRBV18,.,.,TRBJ2-7,13,TGTGCCAGCTCACCGGTCAACTCCTACGAGCAGTACTTC,CASSPVNSYEQYF
TRBV19,.,TRBD1,TRBJ2-3,14,TGTGCCAGTAGTGGACAGGGGGACCTCTTTGCGCAGTATTTT,CASSGQGDLFAQYF
TRBV6-6,.,TRBD1,TRBJ2-7,15,TGTGCCAGCAGTCAAGCAGGGGGACATTCCTACGAGCAGTACTTC,CASSQAGGHSYEQYF
TRBV5-4,.,.,TRBJ2-5,13,TGTGCCAGCAGCCCCCCCCAACAAGAGACCCAGTACTTC,CASSPPQQETQYF
TRBV7-8,.,.,TRBJ2-1,14,TGTGCCAGCAGCTTAGTAAGGTCTGGGAATGAGCAGTTCTTC,CASSLVRSGNEQFF
TRBV5-1,.,.,TRBJ1-2,13,TGCGCCAGCAGCTTCGGTGAGCAGGGTGGCTACACCTTC,CASSFGEQGGYTF
TRBV7-2,.,.,TRBJ2-5,13,TGTGCCAGCCGCCGTCAGGGCAGGGAGACCCAGTACTTC,CASRRQGRETQYF
TRBV6-1,once,.,TRBJ1-5,13,TGTGCCAGCAGCGGGGACTTCAACCAGCCCCAGCATTTT,CASSGDFNQPQHF
TRBV19,.,.,TRBJ2-3,15,TGTGCCAGTAGTACGTCGGCCCGGGTTGCGGATACGCAGTATTTT,CASSTSARVADTQYF
TRBV5-6,.,TRBD2,TRBJ2-7,16,TGTGCCAGCAGCTGGCTGGCTAGCGGGAGAAATCACGAGCAGTACTTC,CASSWLASGRNHEQYF
TRBV28,.,TRBD1,TRBJ1-4,15,TGTGCCAGCAGTACGCGGGACAGGGGAAATGAAAAACTGTTTTTT,CASSTRDRGNEKLFF
TRBV10-1,.,.,TRBJ1-1,13,TGCGCCAGCAGTAGGGGAAGGTACACTGAAGCTTTCTTT,CASSRGRYTEAFF
TRBV7-9,few,.,TRBJ1-2,15,TGTGCCAGCAGCTTAGATAGGGGCGCTGACTATGGCTACACCTTC,CASSLDRGADYGYTF
TRBV7-9,.,TRBD2,TRBJ2-1,15,TGTGCCAGCAGCGCGGCTAGCGGGAGTTATGGGGAGCAGTTCTTC,CASSAASGSYGEQFF
TRBV15,.,.,TRBJ1-2,14,TGTGCCACCAGCGCCGGGGGCTCCCTCTATGGCTACACCTTC,CATSAGGSLYGYTF
TRBV6-5,.,TRBD1,TRBJ1-1,15,TGTGCCAGCAGTTACTTGGGACAGGGCGGCACTGAAGCTTTCTTT,CASSYLGQGGTEAFF
TRBV7-9,.,TRBD2,TRBJ2-3,17,TGTGCCAGCACCGGGAGGCTAGCGGGAGTAGGCACAGATACGCAGTATTTT,CASTGRLAGVGTDTQYF
TRBV10-1,.,TRBD2,TRBJ2-1,14,TGCGCCACCAGTTCTAGCGGCTCCTACAATGAGCAGTTCTTC,CATSSSGSYNEQFF
TRBV7-2,.,.,TRBJ2-2,17,TGTGCCAGCAGCCCTCAAGCGGTGGCCGCGAACACCGGGGAGCTGTTTTTT,CASSPQAVAANTGELFF
TRBV18,.,.,TRBJ1-2,13,TGTGCCAGCTCACCGGGACCGAACTATGGCTACACCTTC,CASSPGPNYGYTF
TRBV27,.,TRBD2,TRBJ2-3,18,TGTGCCAGCAGTTTACTCACCGGGGGGAGCGGGAGCGCGAATACGCAGTATTTT,CASSLLTGGSGSANTQYF
TRBV19,.,.,TRBJ1-5,13,TGTGCCAGCAGGCTCTTTAGCAATCAGCCCCAGCATTTT,CASRLFSNQPQHF
TRBV10-3,.,.,TRBJ2-1,14,TGTGCCATCAAGGGGGAGCGGGACCCCCATGAGCAGTTCTTC,CAIKGERDPHEQFF
TRBV29-1,.,TRBD2,TRBJ2-1,14,TGCAGCGTTGACGGGAGGGGCGGAGAGGGTGAGCAGTTCTTC,CSVDGRGGEGEQFF
TRBV6-1,.,.,TRBJ2-3,14,TGTGCCAGCAGTGATGGAGGAATCACAGATACGCAGTATTTT,CASSDGGITDTQYF
TRBV23-1,few,.,TRBJ2-3,14,TGCGCCAGCAGTCAATATCGGGCTCGAGATACGCAGTATTTT,CASSQYRARDTQYF
TRBV10-1,.,TRBD1,TRBJ2-7,15,TGCGCCAGCAGTGAGTCGGGACAGGGGGCGTACGAGCAGTACTTC,CASSESGQGAYEQYF
TRBV30,.,.,TRBJ2-2,13,TGTGCCTGGAGTGTTGGGCTAACCGGGGAGCTGTTTTTT,CAWSVGLTGELFF
TRBV4-2,few,TRBD2,TRBJ2-2,16,TGTGCCAGCAGCGCAAACGGGAGGGCAAACACCGGGGAGCTGTTTTTT,CASSANGRANTGELFF
TRBV11-3,.,.,TRBJ2-3,13,TGTGCCAGCAGCTTAGATGATTCAGATACGCAGTATTTT,CASSLDDSDTQYF
TRBV30,.,TRBD1,TRBJ2-1,12,TGTGCCTGGGGACAGGGGTTCAATGAGCAGTTCTTC,CAWGQGFNEQFF
TRBV11-2,.,.,TRBJ2-7,16,TGTGCCAGCAGCTTAGAGGTGTACTCACCCCTGTACGAGCAGTACTTC,CASSLEVYSPLYEQYF